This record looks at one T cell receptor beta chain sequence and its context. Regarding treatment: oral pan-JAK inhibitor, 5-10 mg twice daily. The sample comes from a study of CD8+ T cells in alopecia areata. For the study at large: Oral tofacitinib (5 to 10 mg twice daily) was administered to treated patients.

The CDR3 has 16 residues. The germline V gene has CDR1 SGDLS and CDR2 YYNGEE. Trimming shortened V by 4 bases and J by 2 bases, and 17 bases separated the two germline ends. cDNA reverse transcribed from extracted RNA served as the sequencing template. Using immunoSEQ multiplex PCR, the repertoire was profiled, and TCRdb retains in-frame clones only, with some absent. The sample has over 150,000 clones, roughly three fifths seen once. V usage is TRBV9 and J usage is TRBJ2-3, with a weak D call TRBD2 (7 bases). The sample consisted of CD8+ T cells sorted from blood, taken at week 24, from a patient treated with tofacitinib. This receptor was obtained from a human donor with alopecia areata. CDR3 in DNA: TGTGCCAGCAGCTCAGGGAGGGGGGATGCCACAGATACGCAGTATTTT. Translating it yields CASSSGRGDATDTQYF.